The T cell receptor beta chain described here comes from a study of blood T cells in healthy people across ages. The authors isolated at least 7 million PBMCs per sample. PCR was performed a second time for about 7 to 12 cycles using a sample-barcoded 5' primer and a J-beta primer mix. TCRdb analysed the 5' RACE reads with MiXCR anew, one entry per CDR3 protein. The table includes some 1.4 million distinct CDR3 sequences, 42% detected once. The CDR3 is 17 residues long. Germline values: CDR1 SGHKS, CDR2 YYEKEE (reference sequence). With V trimmed by 3 bases and J by 2 bases, 7 bases remained unmatched.

The V and J genes are TRBV5-5 and TRBJ2-2, with 10 nucleotides matching TRBD2. Sequenced material: blood. The TCR was taken from a woman aged 18-29 years in good health. The CDR3 is CASSSERTSGNTGELFF. The CDR3 DNA follows: TGTGCCAGCAGCTCCGAGAGGACTAGCGGAAACACCGGGGAGCTGTTTTTT.